This TCR beta chain was identified during a study of T cells in Graves' hyperthyroidism and ophthalmopathy. Only a few counts were recorded for this clonotype. The length of the CDR3 is 14 residues. Trimming removed 5 bases from V and 7 bases from J; junction bases left unmatched: 6. Germline CDR1 SGHDT, CDR2 YYEEEE. The investigators amplified TCR beta CDR3 regions from RNA transcripts. With the HTBI primer set, the TCR CDR3 went through a first round of RT-PCR. TCRdb independently ran MiXCR on the multiplex PCR reads; one entry per CDR3 protein. This sample has over 700,000 distinct CDR3 sequences, with approximately 40% found just once.

Material: blood. The clonotype was recovered from a man aged 18 to 29 with Graves' hyperthyroidism. This rearrangement joins TRBV5-6 to TRBJ1-6; 7 bases agree with TRBD1. The CDR3 nucleotides are TGTGCCAGCAGAGAGACAGGGCACAATTCACCCCTCCACTTT. This codes for CASRETGHNSPLHF.